The 14 T cell receptor beta chains in this list originate from one sample, sequenced in a study of post-analysis software for immune sequencing data. General study findings and limits: A handful of TRBV segments were significantly more frequent in patients than in controls. TRBV5-6, TRBV5-1 and TRBV20-1 were among these segments.

What these receptors recognize is not known. Tagging with unique molecular identifiers was a feature of the TCR beta cDNA libraries. MiXCR, applied by TCRdb to the PCR reads, yields one record per CDR3 protein. Of hundreds of thousands of distinct CDR3 sequences in the sample, approximately 42% were seen once. The specimen sequenced was blood. These receptors came from a girl aged 2 to 10 with multiple sclerosis.

The gene calls are TRBV3-1 and TRBJ2-5; D remains unclear. The V end lost 3 bases, the J end lost 0 bases, and 14 bases lay between the germline ends. Per the germline V gene, CDR1 is LGHDT and CDR2 is YNNKEL (reference sequence). The CDR3 is 16 amino acids. The CDR3 DNA sequence: TGTGCCAGCAGCCACGAGGCAACGATGTACCAAGAGACCCAGTACTTC. Translating gives CASSHEATMYQETQYF.

The chain carries TRBV5-4 and TRBJ2-5; D may be TRBD1 (6 bases). V was clipped by 6 bases and J by 5 bases, with 14 bases between them. The CDR3 has 13 residues. Germline CDR1 is SGHNT and CDR2 is YYREEE (reference sequence). The CDR3: CASTYRVGETQYF. The CDR3 nucleotides read TGTGCCAGCACGTACAGGGTGGGGGAGACCCAGTACTTC.

Remarks on this clonotype: It may be a read error: a sequence one base away is much more abundant. The V gene is TRBV15, the J gene TRBJ2-1, with D hard to call. In germline, CDR1 is LNHNV, CDR2 YYDKDF (reference sequence). The CDR3 is made up of 15 amino acids. CDR3 in amino acids: CTTNPQASSYNEQFF. CDR3 nucleotides: TGTACCACCAACCCCCAGGCGAGCTCCTACAATGAGCAGTTCTTC.

The J gene is TRBJ2-1, the V gene TRBV15; D is undetermined. The DNA matches TRBJ2-7 better at its end, which makes the J call doubtful. Germline loops: CDR1 LNHNV, CDR2 YYDKDF (reference sequence). This CDR3 spans 15 amino acids. DNA for the CDR3: TGTGCCACCAGCAGCGGGCCAGGATCCTACAATGAGCAGTACTTC. Translated, it gives CATSSGPGSYNEQYF.

The V call is TRBV19, the J call TRBJ2-5; 7 positions agree with TRBD2. Looked up from germline, CDR1 is LNHDA and CDR2 is SQIVND (reference sequence). J gave up 0 bases and V 3 bases, and 1 base lay outside the gene matches. The CDR3 length is 14 residues. DNA for the CDR3: TGTGCCAGTAGTATGGGAGGGCACCAAGAGACCCAGTACTTC. Protein sequence: CASSMGGHQETQYF.

The genes are TRBV7-6 and TRBJ2-3; D unclear. CDR1 is SGHVS, CDR2 FNYEAQ, per germline. The CDR3 covers 12 residues. The V gene lost 4 bases and the J gene lost 6 bases, with 8 bases spanning the gap. As DNA, the CDR3 is TGTGCCAGCAGCTCCCTCCGGGATACGCAGTATTTT. This translates into CASSSLRDTQYF.

The chain joins TRBV12-3 or TRBV12-4 to TRBJ2-1; D unclear. The CDR3 totals 16 residues. V lost 2 bases to trimming and J lost 0 bases, with 11 bases between them. CDR3 protein: CASSLPGLASYNEQFF. The CDR3 DNA follows: TGTGCCAGCAGTTTACCCGGTTTAGCCTCCTACAATGAGCAGTTCTTC.

The rearrangement joins TRBV6-6 to TRBJ2-1; 8 positions agree with TRBD2. V lost 8 bases, J lost 10 bases, and 7 bases stayed unmatched. Germline CDR1 reads MNHNY; CDR2 reads SVGAGI (reference sequence). CDR3 size: 12 residues. Written as DNA, the CDR3 is TGTGCCAGCTGTCGAATAGCGGGGGAGCAGTTCTTC. This encodes CASCRIAGEQFF.

This clonotype showed up just a few times. The chain joins TRBV6-6 to TRBJ1-2; no clear D gene. Germline CDR1 reads MNHNY; CDR2 reads SVGAGI (reference sequence). The CDR3 sequence is 16 residues long. V was shortened by 7 bases and J by 4 bases, with 22 bases between the two germline ends. In DNA form, the CDR3 reads TGTGCCAGCAACCCGGGCCTAAGCCGCCTTTCCTATGGCTACACCTTC. This translates into CASNPGLSRLSYGYTF.

This clonotype showed up just a few times. The V gene is TRBV15, the J gene TRBJ2-7; 7 bases are shared with TRBD1. CDR1 and CDR2 from the germline V gene are LNHNV and YYDKDF (reference sequence). V was pared by 0 bases and J by 6 bases, with 8 bases of the junction left unmatched. This CDR3 has 15 residues. CDR3 DNA: TGTGCCACCAGCAGAGATCGTGACAGGGTAGGCGAGCAGTACTTC. Its protein product is CATSRDRDRVGEQYF.

This CDR3 reads CASSFIRTGGSQSYEQYF. CDR3 nucleotide sequence: TGTGCCAGCAGTTTCATCCGGACAGGAGGAAGCCAGTCCTACGAGCAGTACTTC. The J gene is TRBJ2-7, the V gene TRBV28; the match to TRBD1 covers 7 bases. V lost 3 bases to trimming and J lost 1 base; unmatched junction nucleotides: 15. The CDR3 totals 18 residues. Per the germline V gene, CDR1 is MDHEN and CDR2 is SYDVKM.

The chain combines TRBV5-1 with TRBJ2-7; 7 positions match TRBD1. Germline trimming cut 0 bases from V and 3 bases from J; bases unmatched to any gene: 9. Germline V gene data show CDR1 as SGHRS and CDR2 as YFSETQ. The CDR3 is 16 amino acids. The CDR3 DNA follows: TGCGCCAGCAGCTTGGCCCCGGAACAGGGGATCTACGAGCAGTACTTC. Translation: CASSLAPEQGIYEQYF.

The rearrangement joins TRBV20-1 to TRBJ2-1; 11 bases map to TRBD2. The CDR3 contains 15 residues. Losses at the gene ends were 3 bases for V and 6 bases for J; bases not matched to a gene: 7. Per germline, CDR1 DFQATT and CDR2 SNEGSKA (reference sequence). CDR3 coding DNA: TGCAGTGCTAGTAATAGCGGGAGGGCCGTCAATGAGCAGTTCTTC. This sequence encodes CSASNSGRAVNEQFF.

This clonotype occurred a few times. The V call is TRBV28, the J call TRBJ2-5, with TRBD2 identical over 10 bases. Germline V gene data show CDR1 as MDHEN and CDR2 as SYDVKM. Germline trimming cut 5 bases from V and 5 bases from J; bases unmatched to any gene: 8. There are 15 residues in the CDR3. The chain's CDR3 is CASSPRLAGRETQYF. DNA for the CDR3: TGTGCCAGCAGTCCGAGACTAGCGGGTCGGGAGACCCAGTACTTC.